These T cell receptor beta chains were read from a single sample in a study of OX40 agonist ivuxolimab in advanced cancers. Method: immunoSEQ multiplex PCR; TCRdb's copy keeps in-frame clones and lacks some. The sample yields 75,000 to 95,000 clones, about nine tenths seen once. Sequencing was performed on CD4+ or CD8+ T cells sorted from blood, taken in a trial of the OX40 agonist ivuxolimab. These receptors all stem from an adult with an advanced solid tumor such as melanoma, head and neck, liver or kidney cancer. Each CDR3 is given with its conserved first and last residue. Each record gives: J gene, V gene, CDR3 protein.

J gene: TRBJ1-2; V gene: TRBV9; CDR3 protein: CASSNPETGPYYGYTF
J gene: TRBJ2-7; V gene: TRBV9; CDR3 protein: CASSVSDSSYEQYF
J gene: TRBJ2-2; V gene: TRBV5-1; CDR3 protein: CASSLRFGTGELFF
J gene: TRBJ1-2; V gene: TRBV7-9; CDR3 protein: CASSLALKYGYTF
J gene: TRBJ2-7; V gene: TRBV21-1; CDR3 protein: CASPLEVPYEQYF
J gene: TRBJ1-3; V gene: TRBV6-1; CDR3 protein: CASSSRSSGNTIYF
J gene: TRBJ2-7; V gene: TRBV19; CDR3 protein: CASSWGGGYEQYF
J gene: TRBJ2-7; V gene: TRBV10-2; CDR3 protein: CASSVSGLAGYEQYF
J gene: TRBJ2-3; V gene: TRBV18; CDR3 protein: CASSRTGETDTQYF
J gene: TRBJ2-7; V gene: TRBV6-5; CDR3 protein: CASRDRDAGWEQYF
J gene: TRBJ1-3; V gene: TRBV25-1; CDR3 protein: CASSERTSGNTIYF
J gene: TRBJ2-3; V gene: TRBV9; CDR3 protein: CASSALRTDTQYF
J gene: TRBJ2-1; V gene: TRBV4-1; CDR3 protein: CASSQIEGSYNEQFF
J gene: TRBJ2-7; V gene: TRBV5-5; CDR3 protein: CASSLVPGSHEQYF
J gene: TRBJ1-2; V gene: TRBV6-1; CDR3 protein: CASSGGGYGYTF
J gene: TRBJ2-7; V gene: TRBV11-2; CDR3 protein: CASSPRRGSYEQYF
J gene: TRBJ1-1; V gene: TRBV19; CDR3 protein: CASSIMQGTEAFF
J gene: TRBJ1-5; V gene: TRBV7-9; CDR3 protein: CASSLAGQGGNQPQHF